This T cell receptor (beta chain) was documented in a study of metastatic and nonmetastatic thyroid tumors. Comments on this clone: A much larger clone lies one base from this, so it may be a read error.

Using MiXCR, TCRdb reanalyzed the PCR reads. This table holds approximately 15,000 clones, about 35% found once. All patients were untreated before thyroid surgery. The clonotype originates from a male donor with papillary thyroid cancer or a benign thyroid nodule (not recorded which). Some clones in this sample may be carry-over from other donors' samples. Sequenced sample: tumor tissue.

The DNA of the CDR3 is TGCAGCGTTGAAGGGGGAACTGAAGCTCTCTTT. Translated, it gives CSVEGGTEALF. V and J are TRBV29-1 and TRBJ1-1; D unclear. Per germline, CDR1 SQVTM and CDR2 ANQGSEA. The CDR3 extends over 11 amino acids. Full variable domain (outside the CDR3, taken from reference TRBV29-1 and TRBJ1-1): SAVISQKPSRDICQRGTSLTIQCQVDSQVTMMFWYRQQPGQSLTLIATANQGSEATYESGFVIDKFPISRPNLTFSTLTVSNMSPEDSSIYLCSVEGGTEALFGQGTRLTVV.